Reported below is one T cell receptor (beta chain). CDR3 length: 15 residues. The germline V gene has CDR1 SNHLY and CDR2 FYNNEI. V lost 4 bases and J 5 bases, leaving 15 bases between the germline ends. The sample belongs to a study of blood T cell repertoires in COVID-19. How the authors handled the data: Amplifying reference gene primers gave estimates of nucleated cell counts. Method: immunoSEQ multiplex PCR; TCRdb's copy keeps in-frame clones and lacks some. The DNA gave D and trimming, while V, J and clone size come from that table. The sample carries fewer than 300,000 clones, about 91% recorded once.

The receptor's source is a woman in her 40s with acute COVID-19. Sequencing input: PBMCs or T cells enriched from blood (not recorded which). The rearrangement uses TRBV2 and TRBJ1-5, with D unresolved. CDR3 loop: CASSARRDRDQPQHF. The CDR3 region has the DNA TGTGCCAGCAGTGCTAGACGGGATCGCGATCAGCCCCAGCATTTT.